This is a list of T cell receptor beta chains from one sample in a study of CXCR3-negative and CXCR3-positive naive CD8 T cells. With the 5' RACE reads reprocessed, TCRdb shows one record per CDR3 protein and no DNA. This listing includes about 60,000 distinct CDR3 sequences. Material: naive CXCR3+ CD8+ T cells from blood. These receptors all come from a human donor in good health. Some clones in this sample may be carry-over from other donors' samples. CDR3s include the opening cysteine and the closing phenylalanine or tryptophan.

V	J	CDR3
TRBV7-3	TRBJ2-2	CASRPTWSNGELFF
TRBV2	TRBJ2-3	CASSGGTPSTDTQYF
TRBV29-1	TRBJ1-6	CSVTGTGDGSPLHF
TRBV5-4	TRBJ2-7	CASREDNEQYF
TRBV29-1	TRBJ1-1	CSVEGDSTEAFF
TRBV4-3	TRBJ1-2	CASSQEGAATAYGYTF
TRBV21-1	TRBJ1-3	CASGTGVNTIYF
TRBV20-1	TRBJ2-1	CGAYQRTQPWNEQFF
TRBV21-1	TRBJ1-1	CASSKGGFPDRVNTEAFF
TRBV28	TRBJ1-2	CASSPRQGVTNYGYTF
TRBV14	TRBJ2-5	CASSQVILAAMEGTQYF
TRBV14	TRBJ2-1	CASSQETGYNEQFF
TRBV6-6	TRBJ1-2	CASIGQDYGYTF
TRBV5-6	TRBJ1-4	CASSIRAASTNEKLFF
TRBV29-1	TRBJ2-7	CSVEEYGGTGMTYEQYF
TRBV18	TRBJ2-3	CASSPPRERGGLNTDTQYF
TRBV6-2/TRBV6-3	TRBJ2-5	CASSYVSRRETQYF
TRBV14	TRBJ2-7	CASSLAGGDEQYF
TRBV15	TRBJ2-5	CATSDPRGVQETQYF
TRBV4-3	TRBJ2-3	CASSQTKRGSLNTDTQYF
TRBV15	TRBJ2-7	CATSRSSGGGYEQYF
TRBV6-2/TRBV6-3	TRBJ2-7	CASSLSPGSGGTYEQYF
TRBV27	TRBJ2-2	CASSLGQGDTGELFF
TRBV6-2/TRBV6-3	TRBJ2-7	CASSSLDRTDEQYF
TRBV7-9	TRBJ2-7	CASSHPGNPYEQYF
TRBV29-1	TRBJ2-7	CSVRTGAAYEQYF
TRBV7-9	TRBJ2-1	CASSGRAIEQFF
TRBV7-2	TRBJ1-2	CASRPTGAGGYTF
TRBV14	TRBJ1-2	CASSQARTGTGTYGYTF
TRBV4-3	TRBJ1-4	CASSQDVGGGVEKLFF
TRBV5-1	TRBJ2-1	CASSADRLLDEQFF